This T cell receptor beta chain was retrieved from a study of graft-versus-host responses after intestinal transplantation. Assay: immunoSEQ multiplex PCR; the TCRdb copy retains only in-frame clones and omits some. Of under 75,000 clones in the sample, almost 90% are singletons; the top ten hold about 4%. With respect to this clone: The antigen is not known.

CDR3 size: 15 residues. V lost 3 bases to trimming and J lost 4 bases; unmatched junction nucleotides: 5. The V gene's germline CDR1 is SGHVS and CDR2 FQNEAQ. V usage is TRBV7-8 and J usage is TRBJ2-5; TRBD2 matches at 10 bases. The sequence derives from a human donor who was the organ donor for an intestinal transplant. The specimen comprised unstimulated CD8+ T cells sorted from spleen or lymph node cells, sampled before transplant. CDR3 in amino acids: CASSFERGGGETQYF. CDR3 DNA sequence: TGTGCCAGCAGCTTCGAGCGGGGGGGTGGAGAGACCCAGTACTTC.